This record looks at one T cell receptor (beta chain) sequence and its context. Its target is not known. The sample is drawn from a study of PD-1 blockade in classical Hodgkin lymphoma. General study results and limits: In newly diagnosed patients, baseline TCR diversity was reportedly below that of healthy donors. The authors have not defined what causes the repertoire differences, possibly disease activity or prior therapy.

Using immunoSEQ multiplex PCR, the repertoire was profiled, and TCRdb retains in-frame clones only, with some absent. The sample contains about 5,000 clones, roughly nine tenths of which appear only once. Per germline, CDR1 MNHEY and CDR2 SMNVEV (reference sequence). V was trimmed by 7 bases and J by 4 bases, leaving 17 bases between them. This CDR3 region has 15 residues. Indicated time point: newly diagnosed, previously untreated cHL patient sample. Through magnetic negative selection, CD8+ T cells were separated from PBMCs that had been thawed. The authors used newly diagnosed, untreated classical Hodgkin lymphoma PBMCs as comparison.

This chain uses TRBV27 with TRBJ2-1, with a weak D call TRBD1 (8 bases). Sequencing input: CD8+ T cells from blood. The receptor comes from a human donor with classical Hodgkin lymphoma. This CDR3 reads CASTTGGAAYNEQFF. CDR3 DNA sequence: TGTGCCAGCACCACAGGGGGGGCTGCTTACAATGAGCAGTTCTTC.